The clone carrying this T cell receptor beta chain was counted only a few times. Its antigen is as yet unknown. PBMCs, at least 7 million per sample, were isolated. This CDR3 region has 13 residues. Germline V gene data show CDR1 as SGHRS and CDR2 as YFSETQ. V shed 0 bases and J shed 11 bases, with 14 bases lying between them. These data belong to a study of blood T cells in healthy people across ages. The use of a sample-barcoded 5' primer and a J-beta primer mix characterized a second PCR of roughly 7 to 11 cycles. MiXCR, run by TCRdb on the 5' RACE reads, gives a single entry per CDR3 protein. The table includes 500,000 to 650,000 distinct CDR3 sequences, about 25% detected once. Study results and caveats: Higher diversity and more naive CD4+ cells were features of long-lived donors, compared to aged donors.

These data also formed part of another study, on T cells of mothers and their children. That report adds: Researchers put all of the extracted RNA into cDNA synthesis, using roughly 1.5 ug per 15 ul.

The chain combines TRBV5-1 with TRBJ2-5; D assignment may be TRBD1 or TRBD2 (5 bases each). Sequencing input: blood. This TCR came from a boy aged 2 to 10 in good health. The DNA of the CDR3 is TGCGCCAGCAGCTTGGGAGGGGTGAGGGAGCAGTACTTC. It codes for CASSLGGVREQYF.